Below are 4 T cell receptor beta chains sequenced from a single sample in a study of vaccination and CD4 T cells after COVID-19. Sequenced with the Oncomine TCR Beta short-read assay was DNA taken from cultured CD4+ T cells. TCRdb re-called the PCR reads through MiXCR, storing one row per CDR3 protein. The sample records some 12,000 distinct CDR3 sequences, around 50% being singletons. Treatment specified: roughly ten-day PBMC culture with coronavirus spike peptide pools or control peptides (ViraFEST assay). For these TCRs, the target antigens are not known. Sequenced input: CD4+ T cells from blood, cultured in vitro. The receptors come from a human donor who had recovered from COVID-19.

This clonotype was counted only a few times. The CDR3, as DNA: TGTGCCACTGGGCCTAGCGGGAGGACAGATACGCAGTATTTT. It yields the protein CATGPSGRTDTQYF. This rearrangement joins TRBV4-2 to TRBJ2-3; TRBD2 agrees at 11 bases. Germline V gene sequence: CDR1 LGHNA, CDR2 YNFKEQ. The CDR3 has 14 amino acids. V lost 10 bases to trimming and J lost 3 bases; unmatched junction nucleotides: 6.

This chain links TRBV6-1 with TRBJ1-2; D is unresolved. Trimming pared 6 bases from V and 8 bases from J, leaving 16 bases between. Germline-derived CDR1 and CDR2 are MNHNS and SASEGT. The CDR3 length is 13 residues. The CDR3 here is CASRATRTSGYTF. CDR3 coding DNA: TGTGCCAGCAGGGCGACTCGGACGTCAGGCTACACCTTC.

The chain has TRBV5-6 and TRBJ2-3; 7 positions match TRBD2. This CDR3 has 15 amino acids. Germline V gives CDR1 SGHDT, CDR2 YYEEEE. J lost 0 bases, V lost 2 bases, and 3 bases had no gene match. The CDR3 loop is CASSFLAASTDTQYF. The CDR3 DNA follows: TGTGCCAGCAGCTTTCTAGCGGCTAGCACAGATACGCAGTATTTT.

The gene calls are TRBV6-4 and TRBJ2-2; a possible D gene is TRBD2 (6 bases). The V and J ends lost 4 bases and 5 bases respectively, with 11 bases between them. Germline-derived CDR1 and CDR2 are MRHNA and SNTAGT. There are 14 residues in the CDR3. CDR3 amino acids: CASSVGSLTGELFF. The CDR3 DNA sequence: TGTGCCAGCAGTGTCGGGAGTCTTACCGGGGAGCTGTTTTTT.